Each of the 20 T cell receptor beta chains below was sequenced from the same sample in a study of blood T cell repertoires in COVID-19. Profiled with immunoSEQ multiplex PCR; TCRdb holds only in-frame clones, not every one. The data contain around 20,000 clones, around 90% of them seen just once; the ten biggest clones take up roughly 8.3%. Sequenced input: peripheral blood. All receptors come from a human donor in a cohort sampled during active COVID-19. The donor label of this sample is uncertain.

The CDR3 nucleotides are TGTGCCAGCCGAGGGGGCCCTTATGGGGACACCGGGGAGCTGTTTTTT. The encoded protein is CASRGGPYGDTGELFF. This sequence joins TRBV27 and TRBJ2-2; 7 nucleotides match TRBD1. The CDR3 length is 16 residues. The ends lost 8 bases at V and 3 bases at J; junction bases unmatched: 12. Germline CDR1 and CDR2: MNHEY and SMNVEV (reference sequence).

The chain is built from TRBV10-3 and TRBJ1-4, with 7 bases aligning to TRBD1. This CDR3 comprises 18 residues. J was trimmed by 0 bases and V by 2 bases; bases with no gene match: 9. Germline CDR1 is ENHRY and CDR2 is SYGVKD. CDR3 protein: CAISEEQGPFSTNEKLFF. CDR3 DNA sequence: TGTGCCATCAGTGAGGAACAGGGGCCTTTCTCAACTAATGAAAAACTGTTTTTT.

The chain is built from TRBV5-1 and TRBJ2-5; the match to TRBD2 covers 12 bases. CDR3 size: 13 residues. The germline V gene has CDR1 SGHRS and CDR2 YFSETQ. Trimming cost V 7 bases and J 2 bases; bases outside gene matches: 0. The CDR3: CASGLAGQETQYF. The CDR3 DNA reads as TGCGCCAGCGGACTAGCGGGACAAGAGACCCAGTACTTC.

The V gene is TRBV3-1 (or the pseudogene TRBV3-2), the J gene TRBJ1-6; no clear D. In germline, CDR1 is LGHDT, CDR2 YNNKEL (reference sequence). Trimming took off 0 bases at V and 9 bases at J, with 12 bases between the two ends. This CDR3 is built from 15 residues. CDR3 loop: CASSQDPRIGSPLHF. CDR3 coding DNA: TGTGCCAGCAGCCAAGATCCCAGGATTGGTTCACCCCTCCACTTT.

The chain uses TRBV5-1 and TRBJ2-1, with D hard to call. V was shortened by 0 bases and J by 0 bases, with 7 bases between the two germline ends. Germline values: CDR1 SGHRS, CDR2 YFSETQ. The CDR3 totals 15 residues. The CDR3 DNA reads as TGCGCCAGCAGCTTGGCTCCGAGCTCCTACAATGAGCAGTTCTTC. It specifies CASSLAPSSYNEQFF.

The V and J genes are TRBV7-3 and TRBJ2-7; D possibly corresponds to TRBD2 (6 bases). Trimming removed 2 bases at V and 3 bases at J, with 14 bases between. CDR1 is SGHTA, CDR2 FQGTGA, per germline. This CDR3 is built from 15 residues. This CDR3 reads CASSLGAGRNYEQYF. As DNA, the CDR3 is TGTGCCAGCAGCTTAGGAGCAGGGAGGAACTACGAGCAGTACTTC.

This chain uses TRBV28 with TRBJ1-4; 11 bases match TRBD1. CDR1 is MDHEN, CDR2 SYDVKM, per germline. The CDR3 is made up of 14 amino acids. Trimming at V came to 5 bases and at J to 10 bases, leaving 6 bases not matched to a gene. Here the CDR3 reads CASSQDRGLGKLFF. For the CDR3, the DNA is TGTGCCAGCAGTCAGGACAGGGGGCTTGGAAAACTGTTTTTT.

This chain joins TRBV7-6 and TRBJ2-1; 14 bases are shared with TRBD2. Trimming took 5 bases from V and 8 from J; bases not matched to a gene: 8. Germline V lookup: CDR1 SGHVS, CDR2 FNYEAQ. The CDR3 has 16 amino acids. Here the CDR3 DNA reads TGTGCCAGCAGCCCCACCGGGACTAGCGGGAGTTATGAGCAGTTCTTC. Translated, it gives CASSPTGTSGSYEQFF.

The chain recombines TRBV18 with TRBJ2-1; 9 bases map to TRBD2. The germline V gene encodes CDR1 KGHSH and CDR2 LQKENI. CDR3 length: 15 residues. V trimming: 3 bases; J trimming: 6 bases; junction bases outside the gene matches: 6. CDR3 in amino acids: CASSPAGGSSNEQFF. CDR3 DNA: TGTGCCAGCTCACCTGCGGGAGGGTCGTCCAATGAGCAGTTCTTC.

The gene calls are TRBV6-4 and TRBJ2-7; possible D gene TRBD2, 6 bases. V lost 5 bases and J lost 5, with 19 bases in between. The CDR3 consists of 15 residues. Per the germline V gene, CDR1 is MRHNA and CDR2 is SNTAGT. The DNA for the CDR3 is TGTGCCAGCAGTCCCGGGACTCTCGCAAGCCACGAGCAGTACTTC. Its protein is CASSPGTLASHEQYF.

The count of this clone is one. The gene calls are TRBV7-9 and TRBJ2-5; TRBD1 aligns across 10 bases. The CDR3 spans 14 residues. After removal of 3 bases from V and 5 bases from J, the junction contained 3 bases not matched to a gene. The germline V gene encodes CDR1 SEHNR and CDR2 FQNEAQ (reference sequence). The CDR3 loop reads CASSFGQGGETQYF. The CDR3 DNA follows: TGTGCCAGCAGCTTTGGACAGGGGGGTGAGACCCAGTACTTC.

The chain links TRBV7-2 to TRBJ2-7; the match to TRBD1 covers 9 bases. V gave up 5 bases and J gave up 6 bases; unmatched junction bases: 23. This CDR3 spans 19 amino acids. Germline loops: CDR1 SGHTA, CDR2 FQGNSA. The CDR3 here is CASSRRPTGGRERVREQYF. DNA of the CDR3: TGTGCCAGCAGCCGGCGACCGACAGGGGGTAGAGAGAGGGTCCGCGAGCAGTACTTC.

The chain joins TRBV25-1 to TRBJ1-6; the D is unclear. Per the germline V gene, CDR1 is MGHDK and CDR2 is SYGVNS. This CDR3 has 12 amino acids. V dropped 6 bases and J dropped 7 bases, with 7 bases sitting between them. The DNA for the CDR3 is TGTGCCAGCAGAGAGGGAAATTCACCCCTCCACTTT. This translates into CASREGNSPLHF.

The chain combines TRBV19 with TRBJ1-5, with 11 positions matching TRBD1. The ends lost 2 bases at V and 0 bases at J; junction bases unmatched: 9. Germline CDR1 LNHDA, CDR2 SQIVND (reference sequence). The CDR3 covers 19 residues. CDR3 coding DNA: TGTGCCAGTAGTATAAGGCTCGGGACAGGGGGTCTTAGCAATCAGCCCCAGCATTTT. Protein sequence: CASSIRLGTGGLSNQPQHF.

In this sample, this clone turned up a few times. This chain joins TRBV28 and TRBJ1-5; 7 bases match TRBD1. CDR3 size: 18 residues. With V trimmed by 6 bases and J by 7 bases, 21 bases remained unmatched. Looked up from germline, CDR1 is MDHEN and CDR2 is SYDVKM. This CDR3 reads CASRPPGQHALDQQPQHF. CDR3 in DNA: TGTGCCAGCAGGCCTCCGGGACAGCACGCACTCGACCAACAGCCCCAGCATTTT.

V and J are TRBV18 and TRBJ2-2; a weak D match, TRBD2 (5 bases). This CDR3 region has 16 residues. CDR1 and CDR2 (germline): KGHSH, LQKENI. The V gene lost 0 bases and the J gene lost 0 bases, with 8 bases spanning the gap. The CDR3 is CASSPPLAANTGELFF. CDR3 DNA sequence: TGTGCCAGCTCACCACCCCTAGCAGCGAACACCGGGGAGCTGTTTTTT.

The rearrangement joins TRBV10-2 to TRBJ2-7; weak D call: TRBD1 (5 bases). With 2 bases removed from V and 5 bases from J, the gap between germline ends came to 10 bases. This CDR3 has 13 amino acids. Germline CDR1 reads WSHSY; CDR2 reads SAAADI. The CDR3, as DNA: TGCGCCAGCAGTGAGGCCAGGGTCAACGAGCAGTACTTC. Residues: CASSEARVNEQYF.

The rearrangement links TRBV6-4 to TRBJ2-7; D is perhaps TRBD2 (7 bases). The germline V and J ends were trimmed by 2 bases and 0 bases, with 20 bases remaining between them. The CDR3 has 18 amino acids. Germline V gene data show CDR1 as MRHNA and CDR2 as SNTAGT. The CDR3, as DNA: TGTGCCAGCAGTGACAGGGACATACGGGGAGGGGTCTCCTACGAGCAGTACTTC. Its translation is CASSDRDIRGGVSYEQYF.

A few counts support this clone. The chain employs TRBV19 and TRBJ1-4; 8 nucleotides align to TRBD1. The CDR3 is 14 residues long. CDR1 is LNHDA, CDR2 SQIVND, per germline (reference sequence). V was clipped by 11 bases and J by 3 bases; unmatched bases: 8. This CDR3 reads CAAGRGLANEKLFF. The CDR3 nucleotides are TGTGCCGCGGGCAGGGGGCTGGCTAATGAAAAACTGTTTTTT.

This clone was seen once. V and J are TRBV19 and TRBJ2-2; the D gene is possibly TRBD2 (6 bases). The length of the CDR3 is 14 residues. Germline values: CDR1 LNHDA, CDR2 SQIVND (reference sequence). The V end was cut by 7 bases, the J end by 3 bases, with 12 bases between. The CDR3 spells CASMGGADTGELFF. The CDR3 DNA follows: TGTGCCAGTATGGGCGGGGCAGACACCGGGGAGCTGTTTTTT.